Below are 27 T cell receptor beta chains sequenced from a single sample in a study of blood T cell repertoires in COVID-19. TCRdb's table, derived via immunoSEQ multiplex PCR, lists solely in-frame clones and lacks some. The sample yields about 240,000 clones, about 82% seen once. The sample taken for sequencing was peripheral blood. Every receptor here comes from a woman between 55 and 75 years old with active or convalescent COVID-19.

This chain uses TRBV7-9 with TRBJ1-1, with D maybe TRBD1 (5 bases). The CDR3 has 15 residues. The germline gives CDR1 SEHNR, CDR2 FQNEAQ (reference sequence). Trimming took off 4 bases at V and 6 bases at J, with 18 bases between the two ends. The CDR3 coding sequence is TGTGCCAGCAGCTCCCAAGGGGCCACGTTCGCTGAAGCTTTCTTT. This codes for CASSSQGATFAEAFF.

In its sample, this clone was seen once. The chain uses TRBV6-5 and TRBJ2-7; TRBD1 is a possible D gene (6 bases). The CDR3 covers 12 residues. V was shortened by 6 bases and J by 2 bases, with 8 bases between the two germline ends. Germline values: CDR1 MNHEY, CDR2 SVGAGI. CDR3 amino acids: CASRDSPYEQYV. DNA for the CDR3: TGTGCCAGCAGGGACAGTCCCTACGAGCAGTACGTC.

This clone was picked up a small number of times. This rearrangement joins TRBV6-5 to TRBJ1-1, with D unresolved. Germline CDR1 is MNHEY and CDR2 is SVGAGI. This CDR3 is 11 amino acids long. V dropped 0 bases and J dropped 10 bases, with 6 bases sitting between them. The CDR3 protein is CASSYSSGAFF. As DNA, the CDR3 is TGTGCCAGCAGTTACTCCTCGGGAGCTTTCTTT.

The chain has TRBV11-2 and TRBJ2-7, with a tentative D call TRBD1 (6 bases). This CDR3 has 13 residues. Per germline, CDR1 SGHAT and CDR2 FQNNGV. Trimming left V 5 bases short and J 4 bases short, with 12 bases between. Here the CDR3 reads CASSHRDPYEQYV. CDR3 DNA sequence: TGTGCCAGCAGCCACAGGGATCCGTACGAGCAGTACGTC.

V usage is TRBV7-3 and J usage is TRBJ2-6, with a tentative D call TRBD2 (6 bases). The germline V and J ends were trimmed by 6 bases and 2 bases, with 8 bases remaining between them. The germline V gene encodes CDR1 SGHTA and CDR2 FQGTGA. The CDR3 totals 14 residues. The CDR3 reads CASRGGAGANVLTF. In nucleotides, the CDR3 is TGTGCCAGCAGGGGCGGGGCTGGGGCCAACGTCCTGACTTTC.

V is TRBV12-1 and J is TRBJ2-3; TRBD1, the table's D call, lacks a check against the DNA. TRBV12-1 is marked as a pseudogene. This CDR3 comprises 15 residues. Here the CDR3 DNA reads TGTGCCAGCAGCTTGAGACAGGGAAATACAGATACGCAGTATTTT. Residues: CASSLRQGNTDTQYF.

V gene TRBV4-1 combines with J gene TRBJ2-5, with a weak D call TRBD2 (5 bases). Per germline, CDR1 MGHRA and CDR2 YSYEKL. CDR3 size: 14 residues. Trimming removed 1 base from V and 5 bases from J, with 11 bases in between. The DNA of the CDR3 is TGCGCCAGCAGCCAAGCCCGTAGCGTGGAGACCCAGTACTTC. Translating gives CASSQARSVETQYF.

The chain has TRBV7-9 and TRBJ2-6; TRBD1 aligns across 9 bases. The CDR3 runs 17 residues. The germline gives CDR1 SEHNR, CDR2 FQNEAQ (reference sequence). Trimming at V came to 4 bases and at J to 4 bases, leaving 8 bases not matched to a gene. This CDR3 is CASSWGTGSSGANVLTF. The CDR3 nucleotides are TGTGCCAGCAGCTGGGGGACAGGGTCGTCCGGGGCCAACGTCCTGACTTTC.

This rearrangement joins TRBV2 to TRBJ1-1, with 7 positions matching TRBD1. CDR1 SNHLY and CDR2 FYNNEI come from the germline V gene. CDR3 length equals 15 residues. J gave up 5 bases and V 2 bases, and 8 bases lay outside the gene matches. The CDR3 sequence is CASSENKGARTEAFF. DNA of the CDR3: TGTGCCAGCAGTGAAAACAAGGGGGCGCGTACTGAAGCTTTCTTT.

For the CDR3, the DNA is TGTGCCAGCAGCTCTCAAGCGGGAGGCTACTACGAGCAGTACTTC. Protein sequence: CASSSQAGGYYEQYF. V is TRBV9 and J is TRBJ2-7; TRBD2 matches at 9 bases. V trimming: 4 bases; J trimming: 3 bases; junction bases outside the gene matches: 8. CDR3 size: 15 residues. Germline values: CDR1 SGDLS, CDR2 YYNGEE. The full variable domain, in which reference TRBV9 and TRBJ2-7 provide the parts outside the CDR3, is DSGVTQTPKHLITATGQRVTLRCSPRSGDLSVYWYQQSLDQGLQFLIQYYNGEERAKGNILERFSAQQFPDLHSELNLSSLELGDSALYFCASSSQAGGYYEQYFGPGTRLTVT.

The chain recombines TRBV11-2 with TRBJ1-3; possible D gene TRBD1, 5 bases. In germline, CDR1 is SGHAT, CDR2 FQNNGV. There are 18 residues in the CDR3. V was cut by 0 bases and J by 0 bases, with 15 bases left in between. The CDR3 region is CASSLDLGGASSGNTIYF. CDR3 coding DNA: TGTGCCAGCAGCTTAGATCTCGGAGGGGCGAGCTCTGGAAACACCATATATTTT.

This clone occurred once. The V gene is TRBV9, the J gene TRBJ2-2; TRBD2 might be the D (6 bases). V was shortened by 4 bases and J by 6 bases, with 16 bases between the two germline ends. The V gene's germline CDR1 is SGDLS and CDR2 YYNGEE. CDR3 length equals 15 residues. CDR3 loop: CASSHHGGVAGELFF. In DNA, the CDR3 is TGTGCCAGCAGCCACCACGGGGGAGTGGCCGGGGAGCTGTTTTTT.

The V call is TRBV24-1, the J call TRBJ1-1, with 8 bases that match TRBD1. The CDR3 covers 14 residues. With V trimmed by 7 bases and J by 6 bases, 9 bases remained unmatched. Germline values: CDR1 KGHDR, CDR2 SFDVKD. CDR3 residues: CATRQTGETSEAFF. The CDR3 nucleotides are TGTGCCACCAGGCAGACAGGGGAAACCTCTGAAGCTTTCTTT.

This chain joins TRBV3-1 (or the pseudogene TRBV3-2) and TRBJ2-1, with a weak D call TRBD1 (5 bases). Trimming pared 2 bases from V and 2 bases from J, leaving 7 bases between. This CDR3 comprises 14 residues. The germline CDR1 and CDR2 sequences are LGHDT and YNNKEL (reference sequence). CDR3 sequence: CASSQWGTYNEQFF. CDR3 sequence (DNA): TGTGCCAGCAGCCAATGGGGCACCTACAATGAGCAGTTCTTC.

The gene calls are TRBV27 and TRBJ1-6; 7 nucleotides align to TRBD1. V lost 6 bases and J lost 8; bases outside the gene matches: 4. The CDR3 is 13 residues long. Germline CDR1 is MNHEY and CDR2 is SMNVEV (reference sequence). The DNA for the CDR3 is TGTGCCAGCAGCCCAGACAGGGATTCACCCCTCCACTTT. Translation gives CASSPDRDSPLHF.

This sequence joins TRBV27 and TRBJ2-7; D call uncertain. Between the trimmed V and J ends, which lost 7 bases and 2 bases, there was a span of 6 bases. CDR1 MNHEY and CDR2 SMNVEV come from the germline V gene (reference sequence). This CDR3 comprises 11 residues. Here the CDR3 reads CASTGTYEQYV. The DNA of the CDR3 is TGTGCCAGCACCGGTACCTACGAGCAGTACGTC.

V gene TRBV5-1 combines with J gene TRBJ2-1; 11 nucleotides agree with TRBD1. There are 14 residues in the CDR3. Germline CDR1 SGHRS, CDR2 YFSETQ. V dropped 5 bases and J dropped 7; count of bases not matched to a gene: 5. CDR3: CASSPDRGRNEQFF. The CDR3 nucleotides are TGCGCCAGCAGTCCGGACAGGGGGCGAAATGAGCAGTTCTTC. The full variable domain, its missing parts supplied by reference TRBV5-1 and TRBJ2-1, is KAGVTQTPRYLIKTRGQQVTLSCSPISGHRSVSWYQQTPGQGLQFLFEYFSETQRNKGNFPGRFSGRQFSNSRSEMNVSTLELGDSALYLCASSPDRGRNEQFFGPGTRLTVL.

The rearrangement joins TRBV27 to TRBJ1-2; 10 bases match TRBD1. The V gene's germline CDR1 is MNHEY and CDR2 SMNVEV (reference sequence). The CDR3 consists of 14 residues. J gave up 8 bases and V 4 bases, and 7 bases lay outside the gene matches. This CDR3 reads CASSSGQGDLGYTF. For the CDR3, the DNA is TGTGCCAGCAGTTCCGGACAGGGGGACTTGGGCTACACCTTC.

The chain uses TRBV30 and TRBJ1-2; D might be TRBD1 (6 bases). Trimming left V 3 bases short and J 4 bases short, with 15 bases between. Germline CDR1 is GTSNPN and CDR2 is SVGIG (reference sequence). The CDR3 length is 14 residues. In DNA, the CDR3 is TGTGCCTGGAGCCAGGGGCGAGGTGGCTATGGCTACACCTTC. Protein product: CAWSQGRGGYGYTF.

This chain uses TRBV29-1 with TRBJ2-3; D call uncertain. The V end lost 6 bases, the J end lost 2 bases, and 12 bases lay between the germline ends. The length of the CDR3 is 13 residues. The germline CDR1 and CDR2 sequences are SQVTM and ANQGSEA. This CDR3 is CSVLRGHTDTQYF. CDR3 coding DNA: TGCAGCGTCCTTCGCGGCCACACAGATACGCAGTATTTT.

The rearrangement links TRBV5-6 to TRBJ2-7, with 8 bases matching TRBD2. Germline V gives CDR1 SGHDT, CDR2 YYEEEE. Trimming removed 6 bases from V and 2 bases from J; junction bases left unmatched: 7. CDR3 length equals 14 residues. CDR3 in amino acids: CASTRRGGTYEQYV. In DNA form, the CDR3 reads TGTGCCAGCACCCGCCGGGGGGGTACCTACGAGCAGTACGTC.

This chain links TRBV4-1 with TRBJ2-5; 8 bases are shared with TRBD1. The CDR3 length is 15 residues. CDR1 is MGHRA, CDR2 YSYEKL, per germline. The junction had 9 bases not matched to a gene; V was cut back by 4 bases and J by 5 bases. CDR3 protein: CASSREDRVAETQYF. The CDR3 DNA sequence: TGCGCCAGCAGCCGCGAGGACAGGGTGGCGGAGACCCAGTACTTC.

V and J are TRBV10-2 and TRBJ2-7; D possibly corresponds to TRBD1 (5 bases). CDR1 is WSHSY and CDR2 is SAAADI in the germline V gene. Trimming removed 8 bases at V and 0 bases at J, with 14 bases between. This CDR3 is built from 14 residues. As DNA, the CDR3 is TGCGCCAGCTGGGCCCTAGGGGACTCCTACGAGCAGTACTTC. It is translated as CASWALGDSYEQYF.

This chain joins TRBV30 and TRBJ1-1, with 10 nucleotides matching TRBD1. Germline V gives CDR1 GTSNPN, CDR2 SVGIG (reference sequence). The J segment lost 7 bases and the V segment lost 2 bases, leaving 4 bases of the junction unmatched. The CDR3 runs to 13 residues. CDR3 in amino acids: CAWSRDRGGEAFF. In DNA form, the CDR3 reads TGTGCCTGGAGTAGGGACAGGGGTGGTGAAGCTTTCTTT. Using reference TRBV30 and TRBJ1-1 for the parts outside the CDR3, the full variable domain is SQTIHQWPATLVQPVGSPLSLECTVEGTSNPNLYWYRQAAGRGLQLLFYSVGIGQISSEVPQNLSASRPQDRQFILSSKKLLLSDSGFYLCAWSRDRGGEAFFGQGTRLTVV.

The chain combines TRBV4-1 with TRBJ1-4; TRBD1 agrees at 8 bases. The V gene end was trimmed by 2 bases and the J gene end by 4 bases; junction bases not matched to a gene: 21. CDR1 and CDR2 (germline): MGHRA, YSYEKL. This CDR3 contains 21 residues. CDR3 bases: TGCGCCAGCAGCCAAAAAAACCCTCTAGCTGAGACAGGGGCCGATAATGAAAAACTGTTTTTT. Its protein product is CASSQKNPLAETGADNEKLFF.

The chain joins TRBV6-5 to TRBJ1-5, with TRBD1 matching over 7 bases. The trim removed 4 bases at V and 6 bases at J, leaving 12 bases unmatched. There are 16 residues in the CDR3. Germline CDR1 reads MNHEY; CDR2 reads SVGAGI. This CDR3 reads CASSSDRVEFSQPQHF. The CDR3 nucleotides are TGTGCCAGCAGTTCTGACAGGGTAGAGTTTAGTCAGCCCCAGCATTTT.

The V call is TRBV28, the J call TRBJ2-7; tentatively, D is TRBD1 (6 bases). The CDR3 totals 13 residues. Germline V gives CDR1 MDHEN, CDR2 SYDVKM. V shed 7 bases and J shed 3 bases, with 13 bases lying between them. CDR3 sequence reads: CASTDRRNYEQYV. The CDR3 DNA is TGTGCCAGCACAGACAGGCGAAACTACGAGCAGTACGTC.